A single sample is the source of the 27 T cell receptor beta chains below, sequenced in a study of cytomegalovirus exposure and HLA in healthy donors listed by TCRdb under 2017. Receptor amplification or capture employed the immunoSEQ multiplex PCR assay. For the multiplex PCR, a mixture combining 60 forward primers for TCR Vbeta segments and 13 reverse primers for TCR Jbeta segments was used. The table comes from immuneACCESS by way of TCRdb, which keeps in-frame sequences with V and J called. Part of the clones is missing from these tables; in studies checked, under half for an unresolved V gene and the rest for unknown reasons. This sample has over 70,000 clones in its table, and around 80% of those were observed once. The top ten clonotypes cover roughly 32% of the sample. The sequencing input was PBMCs. The receptors stem from a man over 45 in good health and CMV-seropositive.

CDR3 nucleotide sequence: TGTGCCTGGAGTAGGGACAGGGGGAGACGCGGCTACACCTTC. It translates to CAWSRDRGRRGYTF. The chain combines TRBV30 with TRBJ1-2; 11 bases are shared with TRBD1. Germline V gene lookup returns CDR1 GTSNPN and CDR2 SVGIG (reference sequence). The CDR3 consists of 14 residues. V shed 2 bases and J 8 bases; nucleotides not matched to a gene: 7.

The DNA for the CDR3 is TGTGCCAGTAGTCCCCCCGGGAGTGAAAAACTGTTTTTT. Its protein is CASSPPGSEKLFF. The chain uses TRBV19 and TRBJ1-4, with D unclear. The germline V gene encodes CDR1 LNHDA and CDR2 SQIVND (reference sequence). The CDR3 has 13 residues. V lost 5 bases to trimming and J lost 7 bases, with 11 bases between them.

This chain links TRBV6-5 with TRBJ2-5; 8 bases align to TRBD2. The CDR3 is 15 residues long. After removal of 6 bases from V and 2 bases from J, the junction contained 8 bases not matched to a gene. CDR1 is MNHEY and CDR2 is SVGAGI in the germline V gene. CDR3 coding DNA: TGTGCCAGCAGCCAAGTACTAGCGGCTCAAGAGACCCAGTACTTC. As protein: CASSQVLAAQETQYF.

This chain connects TRBV7-9 to TRBJ2-2; 9 positions match TRBD1. Germline V gene data show CDR1 as SEHNR and CDR2 as FQNEAQ (reference sequence). This CDR3 contains 17 residues. Trimming removed 2 bases from V and 1 base from J; junction bases left unmatched: 5. CDR3 sequence (DNA): TGTGCCAGCAGCTTACCGTGGACAGGGGTGAACACCGGGGAGCTGTTTTTT. Protein: CASSLPWTGVNTGELFF. The whole variable domain, remainder taken from reference TRBV7-9 and TRBJ2-2, is DTGVSQNPRHKITKRGQNVTFRCDPISEHNRLYWYRQTLGQGPEFLTYFQNEAQLEKSRLLSDRFSAERPKGSFSTLEIQRTEQGDSAMYLCASSLPWTGVNTGELFFGEGSRLTVL.

CDR3 nucleotide sequence: TGTGCCAGCAGGGACAGTAACTATGGCTACACCTTC. It yields the protein CASRDSNYGYTF. The genes are TRBV6-1 and TRBJ1-2, with D possibly TRBD1 on 6 matching bases. The CDR3 totals 12 residues. Germline values: CDR1 MNHNS, CDR2 SASEGT. Trimming removed 6 bases from V and 1 base from J, with 6 bases in between.

This clone appeared a single time. This rearrangement joins TRBV30 to TRBJ2-7; 9 bases are a match to TRBD1. V shed 3 bases and J 6 bases; nucleotides not matched to a gene: 9. Germline CDR1 GTSNPN, CDR2 SVGIG (reference sequence). The CDR3 covers 14 residues. This CDR3 is CAWRFRDRAFEQYF. CDR3 DNA: TGTGCCTGGAGATTCAGGGACAGGGCCTTCGAGCAGTACTTC. Looking up the rest from reference TRBV30 and TRBJ2-7 gives the full variable domain: SQTIHQWPATLVQPVGSPLSLECTVEGTSNPNLYWYRQAAGRGLQLLFYSVGIGQISSEVPQNLSASRPQDRQFILSSKKLLLSDSGFYLCAWRFRDRAFEQYFGPGTRLTVT.

This clone has more than one count but fewer than ten. The V call is TRBV6-5, the J call TRBJ1-2; 8 bases are shared with TRBD1. The CDR3 length is 15 residues. J lost 7 bases, V lost 2 bases, and 9 bases had no gene match. The V gene's germline CDR1 is MNHEY and CDR2 SVGAGI. The CDR3 region is CASSYTRTGLFGYTF. CDR3 coding DNA: TGTGCCAGCAGTTACACCCGGACAGGGCTCTTTGGCTACACCTTC.

This clone was recorded a few times. The CDR3 DNA reads TGTGCCAGCAGCTTTGGACAGGGGTTGCGTGGCTACACCTTC. As protein: CASSFGQGLRGYTF. V and J are TRBV5-6 and TRBJ1-2, with 9 bases that match TRBD1. The CDR3 covers 14 residues. V lost 2 bases to trimming and J lost 7 bases; unmatched junction nucleotides: 6. Per the germline V gene, CDR1 is SGHDT and CDR2 is YYEEEE. The full variable domain, with the rest looked up from reference TRBV5-6 and TRBJ1-2, is DAGVTQSPTHLIKTRGQQVTLRCSPKSGHDTVSWYQQALGQGPQFIFQYYEEEERQRGNFPDRFSGHQFPNYSSELNVNALLLGDSALYLCASSFGQGLRGYTFGSGTRLTVV.

The chain employs TRBV30 and TRBJ1-2; 7 positions agree with TRBD1. The V segment lost 1 base and the J segment 3 bases; nucleotides outside the gene matches: 2. Germline V gene lookup returns CDR1 GTSNPN and CDR2 SVGIG (reference sequence). The CDR3 extends over 13 amino acids. DNA for the CDR3: TGTGCCTGGAGTGGGGGACAGCACTATGGCTACACCTTC. Translation gives CAWSGGQHYGYTF.

The V call is TRBV7-9, the J call TRBJ2-3; 7 nucleotides align to TRBD1. V lost 5 bases to trimming and J lost 1 base; unmatched junction nucleotides: 6. Germline-derived CDR1 and CDR2 are SEHNR and FQNEAQ (reference sequence). There are 15 residues in the CDR3. Written as DNA, the CDR3 is TGTGCCAGCAGCACGCGGACAGGAGGCACAGATACGCAGTATTTT. This gives the protein CASSTRTGGTDTQYF.

The J gene is TRBJ2-1, the V gene TRBV10-1; 8 bases are a match to TRBD2. CDR1 is WNHNN, CDR2 SYGVQD, per germline (reference sequence). Losses at the gene ends were 0 bases for V and 1 base for J; bases not matched to a gene: 2. The CDR3 extends over 16 amino acids. The CDR3: CASSESGRASYNEQFF. The CDR3 region has the DNA TGCGCCAGCAGTGAGTCCGGGAGGGCGTCCTACAATGAGCAGTTCTTC.

This clone occurred once. V and J are TRBV7-9 and TRBJ2-3; 10 nucleotides agree with TRBD2. CDR1 is SEHNR and CDR2 is FQNEAQ in the germline V gene (reference sequence). This CDR3 region has 15 residues. V shed 7 bases, J shed 6 bases, and the junction held 10 bases outside the gene matches. CDR3 DNA sequence: TGTGCCAGCACCGTAGCGGGAGGAGTCGCGGATACGCAGTATTTT. It yields the protein CASTVAGGVADTQYF.

The J gene is TRBJ2-1, the V gene TRBV7-2; 9 positions agree with TRBD2. The CDR3 runs 15 residues. The ends lost 2 bases at V and 6 bases at J; junction bases unmatched: 5. CDR1 is SGHTA and CDR2 is FQGNSA in the germline V gene. This CDR3 reads CASSLLLAGSNEQFF. As DNA, the CDR3 is TGTGCCAGCAGCTTACTTCTAGCGGGAAGCAATGAGCAGTTCTTC. Full variable domain (outside the CDR3, taken from reference TRBV7-2 and TRBJ2-1): GAGVSQSPSNKVTEKGKDVELRCDPISGHTALYWYRQSLGQGLEFLIYFQGNSAPDKSGLPSDRFSAERTGGSVSTLTIQRTQQEDSAVYLCASSLLLAGSNEQFFGPGTRLTVL.

The chain has TRBV2 and TRBJ2-7; 10 bases map to TRBD1. The J segment lost 3 bases and the V segment lost 8 bases, leaving 10 bases of the junction unmatched. This CDR3 is built from 15 residues. Germline-derived CDR1 and CDR2 are SNHLY and FYNNEI. The chain's CDR3 is CASAAGTGDFYEQYF. In nucleotides, the CDR3 is TGTGCCAGCGCAGCTGGGACAGGGGACTTCTACGAGCAGTACTTC.

This clone has only one observation. The rearrangement joins TRBV19 to TRBJ2-1, with 11 bases that match TRBD2. Trimming cost V 6 bases and J 1 base; bases outside gene matches: 8. Germline CDR1 and CDR2: LNHDA and SQIVND (reference sequence). The CDR3 is 17 residues long. The CDR3 DNA reads TGTGCCAGTAGCCTTAGCGGGAGGGCCGGGTCCTACAATGAGCAGTTCTTC. This encodes CASSLSGRAGSYNEQFF.

This chain's CDR3 is CASSIPGYWYGYTF. As DNA, the CDR3 is TGTGCCAGCAGCATACCAGGGTATTGGTATGGCTACACCTTC. V and J are TRBV11-2 and TRBJ1-2; D is perhaps TRBD1 (5 bases). Between the trimmed V and J ends, which lost 5 bases and 5 bases, there was a span of 15 bases. The CDR3 totals 14 residues. Germline V CDR1 and CDR2: SGHAT, FQNNGV.

J is TRBJ2-5 and V is TRBV11-3; 14 positions match TRBD2. The CDR3 is 17 amino acids. J gave up 1 base and V 4 bases, and 5 bases lay outside the gene matches. The germline gives CDR1 SGHNT, CDR2 YENEEA. DNA of the CDR3: TGTGCCAGCAGCTCTGGACTAGCGGGAGGTATCCAAGAGACCCAGTACTTC. Translation gives CASSSGLAGGIQETQYF.

The rearrangement links TRBV18 to TRBJ2-5; possible D gene TRBD2, 5 bases. The DNA end favors TRBJ2-7, so the J call may be wrong. Germline values: CDR1 KGHSH, CDR2 LQKENI. The CDR3 totals 14 residues. The CDR3 reads CASSPPGASYEQYF. The CDR3 DNA reads TGTGCCAGCTCACCACCGGGAGCTTCCTACGAGCAGTACTTC.

This chain uses TRBV18 with TRBJ2-7; the match to TRBD2 covers 16 bases. After removal of 4 bases from V and 2 bases from J, the junction contained 5 bases not matched to a gene. The CDR3 totals 17 residues. From germline, CDR1 is KGHSH and CDR2 LQKENI. The chain's CDR3 is CASSQPGLAGGPYEQYF. CDR3 coding DNA: TGTGCCAGCTCACAACCGGGACTAGCGGGAGGGCCCTACGAGCAGTACTTC. The variable domain in full, completed from reference TRBV18 and TRBJ2-7, reads NAGVMQNPRHLVRRRGQEARLRCSPMKGHSHVYWYRQLPEEGLKFMVYLQKENIIDESGMPKERFSAEFPKEGPSILRIQQVVRGDSAAYFCASSQPGLAGGPYEQYFGPGTRLTVT.

The rearrangement links TRBV20-1 to TRBJ2-3; D not certain. V was pared by 5 bases and J by 2 bases, with 5 bases between. Germline V CDR1 and CDR2: DFQATT, SNEGSKA (reference sequence). The CDR3 extends over 11 amino acids. In DNA form, the CDR3 reads TGCAGTGCTCAGTTCACAGATACGCAGTATTTT. It encodes CSAQFTDTQYF.

The CDR3 DNA sequence: TGTGCCATCAGTAAGGGACAACTCTCCTACGAGCAGTACTTC. This sequence encodes CAISKGQLSYEQYF. V and J are TRBV10-3 and TRBJ2-7; D perhaps matches TRBD1 (6 bases). With 5 bases removed from V and 0 bases from J, the gap between germline ends came to 11 bases. Germline V gene lookup returns CDR1 ENHRY and CDR2 SYGVKD. The CDR3 sequence is 14 residues long.

V is TRBV5-1 and J is TRBJ2-6; a possible D gene is TRBD2 (6 bases). V was clipped by 0 bases and J by 0 bases, with 10 bases between them. Per germline, CDR1 SGHRS and CDR2 YFSETQ. CDR3 length: 17 amino acids. The CDR3 DNA reads TGCGCCAGCAGCTTGGTTGCGGGGAACTCTGGGGCCAACGTCCTGACTTTC. Translated, it gives CASSLVAGNSGANVLTF. The full variable domain, rest sourced from reference TRBV5-1 and TRBJ2-6, is KAGVTQTPRYLIKTRGQQVTLSCSPISGHRSVSWYQQTPGQGLQFLFEYFSETQRNKGNFPGRFSGRQFSNSRSEMNVSTLELGDSALYLCASSLVAGNSGANVLTFGAGSRLTVL.

The J gene is TRBJ2-7, the V gene TRBV4-1; 11 nucleotides match TRBD2. CDR1 is MGHRA and CDR2 is YSYEKL in the germline V gene. After removal of 4 bases from V and 2 bases from J, the junction contained 10 bases not matched to a gene. This CDR3 is 17 amino acids long. CDR3 bases: TGCGCCAGCAGCCGGGTTCTGACTAGCGGGAATGCCTACGAGCAGTACTTC. Its protein product is CASSRVLTSGNAYEQYF.

This clone has just a few counts. The V call is TRBV10-3, the J call TRBJ2-3; 9 positions match TRBD2. CDR1 and CDR2 (germline): ENHRY, SYGVKD. CDR3 length equals 14 residues. Germline trimming cut 10 bases from V and 2 bases from J; bases unmatched to any gene: 7. CDR3 protein: CAKWSGRPTDTQYF. CDR3 DNA: TGTGCCAAGTGGAGCGGGAGGCCCACAGATACGCAGTATTTT.

The V gene is TRBV10-1, the J gene TRBJ2-1; 9 positions match TRBD2. Germline V CDR1 and CDR2: WNHNN, SYGVQD (reference sequence). This CDR3 comprises 15 residues. The ends lost 2 bases at V and 6 bases at J; junction bases unmatched: 5. The CDR3 loop reads CASSETSGQGNEQFF. CDR3 DNA: TGCGCCAGCAGTGAGACTAGCGGGCAAGGCAATGAGCAGTTCTTC.

This chain connects TRBV28 to TRBJ2-5; TRBD1 might be the D (6 bases). Germline CDR1 and CDR2: MDHEN and SYDVKM. The CDR3 extends over 17 amino acids. The germline V and J ends were trimmed by 8 bases and 1 base, with 23 bases remaining between them. This CDR3 reads CASGRERTGSPQETQYF. Here the CDR3 DNA reads TGTGCCAGCGGAAGAGAGAGAACAGGGAGCCCCCAAGAGACCCAGTACTTC.

The rearrangement joins TRBV6-5 to TRBJ2-7; TRBD1 agrees at 10 bases. This CDR3 has 12 amino acids. Germline V lookup: CDR1 MNHEY, CDR2 SVGAGI. J gave up 2 bases and V 10 bases, and 2 bases lay outside the gene matches. CDR3 DNA sequence: TGTGCCACCGGGACAGGGGCCTACGAGCAGTACTTC. This gives the protein CATGTGAYEQYF.